This TCR beta chain was recorded in a study of beta chain features in type 1 diabetes. The study's findings and limits: Shorter TCRB CDR3s, moderately but significantly so, marked every one of the four CD4+ subsets in Type 1 diabetes patients. Fewer insertions but more deletions were seen at VDJ junctions in type 1 diabetes patients. Patients' naive, central memory and regulatory TCRB repertoires appeared more alike than those of healthy donors.

Isolated RNA was reverse transcribed in full, so expressed TCRB transcripts were sequenced. TCRdb's copy holds only in-frame clones and misses some; the assay was immunoSEQ multiplex PCR. The data show more than 250,000 clones, roughly 20% seen once. The CDR3 length is 13 residues. Germline CDR1 MDHEN, CDR2 SYDVKM. With 6 bases removed from V and 3 bases from J, the gap between germline ends came to 12 bases. As concerns this clone: Its specificity is unknown.

This receptor was obtained from a woman in her thirties or forties with type 1 diabetes. V gene TRBV28 combines with J gene TRBJ2-7; perhaps TRBD1 as D (7 bases). The source material was naive CD4+ T cells from blood. CDR3 nucleotide sequence: TGTGCCAGCAGGGCAGGGGGGCTCTACGAGCAGTACTTC. Translated: CASRAGGLYEQYF. Variable domain in full (rest from reference TRBV28 and TRBJ2-7): DVKVTQSSRYLVKRTGEKVFLECVQDMDHENMFWYRQDPGLGLRLIYFSYDVKMKEKGDIPEGYSVSREKKERFSLILESASTNQTSMYLCASRAGGLYEQYFGPGTRLTVT.